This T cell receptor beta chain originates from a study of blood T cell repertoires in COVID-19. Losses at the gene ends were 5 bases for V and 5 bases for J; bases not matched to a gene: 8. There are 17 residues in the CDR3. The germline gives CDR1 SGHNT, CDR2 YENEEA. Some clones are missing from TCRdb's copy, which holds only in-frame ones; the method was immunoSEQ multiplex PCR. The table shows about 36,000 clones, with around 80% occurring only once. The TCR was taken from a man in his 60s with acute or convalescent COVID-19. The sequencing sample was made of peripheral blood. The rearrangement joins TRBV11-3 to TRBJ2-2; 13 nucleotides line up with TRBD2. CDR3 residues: CASSMTGTSGNTGELFF. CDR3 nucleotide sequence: TGTGCCAGCAGCATGACCGGGACTAGCGGGAATACCGGGGAGCTGTTTTTT.